This entry lists 12 T cell receptor beta chains sequenced from one sample in a study of T cells in tuberculosis. Only in-frame clones appear in the TCRdb table, and some are missing; sequencing was by immunoSEQ multiplex PCR. This table holds 20,000 to 25,000 clones, around 91% found once. Specimen: PBMCs. These receptor sequences come from a donor aged 10 to 29 with latent tuberculosis or without tuberculosis infection.

The V call is TRBV2, the J call TRBJ1-5; TRBD1 matches 7 bases. Germline assignment: CDR1 SNHLY and CDR2 FYNNEI. V was pared by 7 bases and J by 4 bases, with 10 bases of the junction left unmatched. The CDR3 has 15 residues. The CDR3 loop reads CASNPQGSRNQPQHF. As DNA, the CDR3 is TGTGCCAGCAATCCACAGGGGTCGCGGAATCAGCCCCAGCATTTT.

Here the CDR3 reads CASSYSGTGSGELFF. In DNA, the CDR3 is TGTGCCAGCAGTTACTCCGGGACAGGGAGCGGGGAGCTGTTTTTT. The rearrangement uses TRBV6-5 and TRBJ2-2, with TRBD1 matching over 9 bases. CDR1 and CDR2 (germline): MNHEY, SVGAGI. This CDR3 spans 15 amino acids. V shed 0 bases, J shed 7 bases, and the junction held 3 bases outside the gene matches.

This sequence joins TRBV5-1 and TRBJ1-5; 9 bases map to TRBD1. Germline V gene data show CDR1 as SGHRS and CDR2 as YFSETQ. The CDR3 is made up of 14 amino acids. The J segment lost 7 bases and the V segment lost 0 bases, leaving 2 bases of the junction unmatched. DNA for the CDR3: TGCGCCAGCAGCTTGGGGGACAGGGACCAGCCCCAGCATTTT. This encodes CASSLGDRDQPQHF.

The CDR3: CASTGWDLRKFF. CDR3 bases: TGTGCCAGCACCGGGTGGGACTTGCGAAAGTTCTTC. The rearrangement joins TRBV7-8 to TRBJ2-1; maybe TRBD2 (6 bases). CDR3 length: 12 residues. V was cut by 7 bases and J by 14 bases, with 18 bases left in between. Germline CDR1 is SGHVS and CDR2 is FQNEAQ.

This chain joins TRBV9 and TRBJ1-2; D is possibly TRBD1 (5 bases). The CDR3 is 16 residues long. Germline CDR1 reads SGDLS; CDR2 reads YYNGEE. V lost 0 bases and J lost 0, with 12 bases in between. CDR3 nucleotides: TGTGCCAGCAGCGTAGTCCCGGGGGTAGCTAACTATGGCTACACCTTC. It is translated as CASSVVPGVANYGYTF. The whole variable domain, filled in from reference TRBV9 and TRBJ1-2, reads DSGVTQTPKHLITATGQRVTLRCSPRSGDLSVYWYQQSLDQGLQFLIQYYNGEERAKGNILERFSAQQFPDLHSELNLSSLELGDSALYFCASSVVPGVANYGYTFGSGTRLTVV.

The chain links TRBV5-5 to TRBJ2-4; 7 bases are shared with TRBD1. Per the germline V gene, CDR1 is SGHKS and CDR2 is YYEKEE (reference sequence). Trimming cost V 2 bases and J 2 bases; bases outside gene matches: 7. This CDR3 contains 16 residues. CDR3 in DNA: TGTGCCAGCAGCTTCCCGTTACAGGGGACCAAAAACATTCAGTACTTC. Its translation: CASSFPLQGTKNIQYF.

The chain is built from TRBV18 and TRBJ2-3, with TRBD1 matching 8 bases. Germline V CDR1 and CDR2: KGHSH, LQKENI. This CDR3 has 15 residues. J was trimmed by 4 bases and V by 6 bases; bases with no gene match: 9. The CDR3 loop is CASSEDRVGADTQYF. In nucleotides, the CDR3 is TGTGCCAGCTCCGAGGACAGGGTTGGCGCAGATACGCAGTATTTT.

The V gene is TRBV27, the J gene TRBJ2-3, with 8 bases matching TRBD2. The CDR3 is 17 amino acids. After removal of 2 bases from V and 3 bases from J, the junction contained 10 bases not matched to a gene. Per germline, CDR1 MNHEY and CDR2 SMNVEV (reference sequence). The CDR3 is CASSLRLAGSRTDTQYF. CDR3 coding DNA: TGTGCCAGCAGTTTACGATTAGCGGGGTCCAGAACAGATACGCAGTATTTT.

The chain employs TRBV19 and TRBJ1-2; D is perhaps TRBD1 (5 bases). V shed 2 bases and J shed 3 bases, with 7 bases lying between them. Germline V CDR1 and CDR2: LNHDA, SQIVND (reference sequence). The CDR3 is 13 amino acids. The CDR3 here is CASSIPGDYGYTF. In DNA, the CDR3 is TGTGCCAGTAGTATACCGGGGGACTATGGCTACACCTTC.

This chain links TRBV4-1 with TRBJ2-3; 9 positions match TRBD2. Germline V gene sequence: CDR1 MGHRA, CDR2 YSYEKL. V lost 3 bases, J lost 2 bases, and 9 bases stayed unmatched. This CDR3 spans 17 amino acids. CDR3 DNA sequence: TGCGCCAGCAGCCATCCCAAGCGGGGGGACCTCACAGATACGCAGTATTTT. Protein sequence: CASSHPKRGDLTDTQYF.

This chain uses TRBV28 with TRBJ1-3; 7 bases match TRBD1. V shed 5 bases, J shed 8 bases, and the junction held 21 bases outside the gene matches. CDR3 length: 18 residues. Germline CDR1 and CDR2: MDHEN and SYDVKM. CDR3 nucleotide sequence: TGTGCCAGCAGTCCAACTCTTACAGGGGACCCCGGAGGAGACACCATATATTTT. Translated, it gives CASSPTLTGDPGGDTIYF.

The chain has TRBV2 and TRBJ1-1; 8 bases agree with TRBD1. The CDR3 is made up of 16 amino acids. Per germline, CDR1 SNHLY and CDR2 FYNNEI. V lost 2 bases to trimming and J lost 4 bases; unmatched junction nucleotides: 9. The CDR3 sequence: CASSEKTGVGGTEAFF. The CDR3 coding sequence is TGTGCCAGCAGTGAAAAGACAGGGGTTGGGGGCACTGAAGCTTTCTTT. The variable domain in full, with the rest retrieved from reference TRBV2 and TRBJ1-1, is EPEVTQTPSHQVTQMGQEVILRCVPISNHLYFYWYRQILGQKVEFLVSFYNNEISEKSEIFDDQFSVERPDGSNFTLKIRSTKLEDSAMYFCASSEKTGVGGTEAFFGQGTRLTVV.